Following are 32 T cell receptor beta chains from one sample sequenced in a study of Graves' ophthalmopathy and Graves' hyperthyroidism. TCR beta CDR3 regions were amplified from RNA transcripts. The first-round RT-PCR employed HTBI primers together with the Qiagen OneStep RT-PCR kit. A multiplex PCR was then performed as the second round. TCRdb re-derived calls from the multiplex PCR reads in MiXCR, one entry per CDR3 protein. This table holds 300,000 to 400,000 distinct CDR3 sequences, roughly a sixth found once. The sample consisted of peripheral blood. Every receptor here comes from an adult woman with stable Graves' hyperthyroidism.

This clonotype was seen many times. V and J are TRBV10-1 and TRBJ2-5; 9 positions match TRBD2. The V segment lost 0 bases and the J segment 5 bases; nucleotides outside the gene matches: 7. The CDR3 length is 16 residues. Germline assignment: CDR1 WNHNN and CDR2 SYGVQD (reference sequence). CDR3 sequence: CASSESIGGRAETQYF. The CDR3 coding sequence is TGCGCCAGCAGTGAGTCGATCGGCGGGAGGGCCGAGACCCAGTACTTC.

This clonotype was picked up many times. J is TRBJ1-1 and V is TRBV6-4, with a weak D call TRBD1 (5 bases). Germline values: CDR1 MRHNA, CDR2 SNTAGT. The CDR3 is made up of 17 amino acids. The V gene lost 7 bases and the J gene lost 2 bases, with 23 bases spanning the gap. CDR3 nucleotides: TGTGCCAGCAACTTCCCATTCGGGGGGAGGGCCAACACTGAAGCTTTCTTT. Translated: CASNFPFGGRANTEAFF.

This clonotype occurred many times. The rearrangement joins TRBV24-1 to TRBJ2-7; 7 bases match TRBD1. From germline, CDR1 is KGHDR and CDR2 SFDVKD. V lost 2 bases and J lost 3; bases outside the gene matches: 3. There are 14 residues in the CDR3. CDR3 sequence reads: CATSDSAGGYEQYF. The CDR3 nucleotides are TGTGCCACCAGTGATTCTGCAGGGGGCTACGAGCAGTACTTC.

This clonotype was detected ten times or more. V is TRBV5-4 and J is TRBJ2-5; 7 bases line up with TRBD2. From germline, CDR1 is SGHNT and CDR2 YYREEE (reference sequence). Trimming cost V 4 bases and J 4 bases; bases outside gene matches: 13. CDR3 length: 16 amino acids. In DNA, the CDR3 is TGTGCCAGCAGCCTCCTAGGGGCGGGAGAGGGAGAGACCCAGTACTTC. Its protein product is CASSLLGAGEGETQYF. The entire variable domain, with the rest obtained from reference TRBV5-4 and TRBJ2-5, is as follows: ETGVTQSPTHLIKTRGQQVTLRCSSQSGHNTVSWYQQALGQGPQFIFQYYREEENGRGNFPPRFSGLQFPNYSSELNVNALELDDSALYLCASSLLGAGEGETQYFGPGTRLLVL.

Ten or more counts support this clonotype. CDR3 residues: CASSLTGPTGGAETQYF. For the CDR3, the DNA is TGTGCCAGCAGCTTAACGGGCCCGACAGGGGGCGCAGAGACCCAGTACTTC. V and J are TRBV13 and TRBJ2-5, with 10 nucleotides matching TRBD1. The CDR3 sequence is 17 residues long. The germline V gene encodes CDR1 PRHDT and CDR2 FYEKMQ (reference sequence). V shed 2 bases, J shed 4 bases, and the junction held 10 bases outside the gene matches.

This clonotype has ten or more counts. The V gene is TRBV2, the J gene TRBJ2-5; 11 bases fit TRBD2. V shed 3 bases, J shed 7 bases, and the junction held 1 base outside the gene matches. This CDR3 is built from 13 residues. The germline V gene encodes CDR1 SNHLY and CDR2 FYNNEI. CDR3 DNA sequence: TGTGCCAGCAGTGACCTAGCGGGAGGGACCCAGTACTTC. Translated: CASSDLAGGTQYF. Full variable domain (rest looked up from reference TRBV2 and TRBJ2-5): EPEVTQTPSHQVTQMGQEVILRCVPISNHLYFYWYRQILGQKVEFLVSFYNNEISEKSEIFDDQFSVERPDGSNFTLKIRSTKLEDSAMYFCASSDLAGGTQYFGPGTRLLVL.

The sample holds many counts of this clonotype. The chain combines TRBV11-1 with TRBJ2-7; 9 bases match TRBD1. With 5 bases clipped from V and 3 bases from J, the junction kept 14 bases outside the gene matches. The CDR3 has 17 amino acids. CDR1 is SGHAT and CDR2 is FQDESV in the germline V gene (reference sequence). The CDR3 DNA is TGTGCCAGCAGCCCGCCCGGGACAGGGCGGGGCTTCTACGAGCAGTACTTC. Its protein product is CASSPPGTGRGFYEQYF.

This clonotype has a count of ten or more. The rearrangement uses TRBV5-1 and TRBJ1-1; D not resolved. Trimming stripped 5 bases from V and 1 base from J, with 21 bases between. This CDR3 spans 17 amino acids. Germline-derived CDR1 and CDR2 are SGHRS and YFSETQ. In DNA, the CDR3 is TGCGCCAGCAGTCGATACACCGGTTTCAAGAAGAACACTGAAGCTTTCTTT. Translated, it gives CASSRYTGFKKNTEAFF. Full variable domain (outside the CDR3, taken from reference TRBV5-1 and TRBJ1-1): KAGVTQTPRYLIKTRGQQVTLSCSPISGHRSVSWYQQTPGQGLQFLFEYFSETQRNKGNFPGRFSGRQFSNSRSEMNVSTLELGDSALYLCASSRYTGFKKNTEAFFGQGTRLTVV.

J is TRBJ2-2 and V is TRBV11-2, with TRBD1 identical over 8 bases. This CDR3 region has 16 residues. Looked up from germline, CDR1 is SGHAT and CDR2 is FQNNGV. V was pared by 4 bases and J by 4 bases, with 8 bases of the junction left unmatched. CDR3 in DNA: TGTGCCAGCAGCTCGGGACAGGTGACGATCACCGGGGAGCTGTTTTTT. As protein: CASSSGQVTITGELFF.

This clonotype was observed at least ten times. The rearrangement uses TRBV27 and TRBJ1-5; D not resolved. Trimming left V 7 bases short and J 0 bases short, with 13 bases between. Germline V CDR1 and CDR2: MNHEY, SMNVEV (reference sequence). The CDR3 totals 15 residues. DNA for the CDR3: TGTGCCAGCAAGCCAAAGCCCTATAGCAATCAGCCCCAGCATTTT. Amino acids: CASKPKPYSNQPQHF.

In this sample, this clonotype turned up many times. V gene TRBV10-3 combines with J gene TRBJ1-6, with 9 bases that match TRBD1. The germline V gene encodes CDR1 ENHRY and CDR2 SYGVKD. This CDR3 is 13 amino acids long. Trimming removed 10 bases from V and 10 bases from J; junction bases left unmatched: 8. CDR3 sequence reads: CATRQGEESPLHF. In nucleotides, the CDR3 is TGTGCCACTCGACAGGGGGAGGAATCACCCCTCCACTTT.

This clonotype was counted only a few times. The chain is built from TRBV5-1 and TRBJ2-2, with 12 bases that match TRBD1. Unmatched junction bases numbered 12, after V lost 4 bases and J lost 5 bases. CDR1 SGHRS and CDR2 YFSETQ come from the germline V gene. The CDR3 is made up of 18 amino acids. CDR3 sequence reads: CASSPKAGQGAGTGELFF. The CDR3 DNA follows: TGCGCCAGCAGCCCGAAGGCGGGACAGGGGGCAGGAACCGGGGAGCTGTTTTTT.

The table lists this clonotype with many counts. Given a much more abundant clone one base away, this may be a read error. The rearrangement uses TRBV27 and TRBJ1-5; D is undetermined. Trimming took 3 bases from V and 0 from J, leaving 3 bases between them. Germline CDR1 reads MNHEY; CDR2 reads SMNVEV (reference sequence). There are 13 residues in the CDR3. CDR3: CASSFHSNQPQHF. The CDR3 DNA sequence: TGTGCCAGCAGTTTCCATAGCAATCAGCCCCAGCATTTT.

The chain employs TRBV18 and TRBJ2-2; 7 bases fit TRBD1. CDR1 KGHSH and CDR2 LQKENI come from the germline V gene. This CDR3 contains 16 residues. V lost 3 bases and J lost 3; bases outside the gene matches: 7. The CDR3 DNA reads TGTGCCAGCTCACCGCTCGGGACAGTCTACACCGGGGAGCTGTTTTTT. Translated, it gives CASSPLGTVYTGELFF.

This clonotype was seen ten or more times. The rearrangement joins TRBV9 to TRBJ1-1; weak D call: TRBD1 (6 bases). The CDR3 totals 14 residues. V lost 4 bases and J lost 1, with 11 bases in between. The germline CDR1 and CDR2 sequences are SGDLS and YYNGEE. The CDR3 loop is CASSFRTENTEAFF. The CDR3 coding sequence is TGTGCCAGCAGCTTTCGGACAGAGAACACTGAAGCTTTCTTT.

This clonotype appeared many times. The rearrangement joins TRBV6-1 to TRBJ1-1; D ambiguous. The germline CDR1 and CDR2 sequences are MNHNS and SASEGT. Trimming stripped 6 bases from V and 6 bases from J, with 17 bases between. The CDR3 length is 14 residues. The DNA of the CDR3 is TGTGCCAGCAGCCGAGACACCCTCGTGCCTGAAGCTTTCTTT. Translated, it gives CASSRDTLVPEAFF.

This chain connects TRBV14 to TRBJ2-5; D ambiguous. The CDR3 loop spans 14 amino acids. V gave up 1 base and J gave up 4 bases, with 10 bases separating them. Germline V gives CDR1 SGHDN, CDR2 FVKESK. CDR3 in DNA: TGTGCCAGCAGCCAAGCCCAGGTTACAGAGACCCAGTACTTC. Amino acid sequence: CASSQAQVTETQYF.

At least ten counts were recorded for this clonotype. The rearrangement joins TRBV7-2 to TRBJ2-7, with 12 positions matching TRBD1. J was trimmed by 9 bases and V by 7 bases; bases with no gene match: 4. Germline-derived CDR1 and CDR2 are SGHTA and FQGNSA. The CDR3 is 12 residues long. The CDR3 bases are TGTGCCAGCACCCGGGACAGGGGGCCGCAGTACTTC. It translates to CASTRDRGPQYF.

This clonotype was seen ten or more times. The chain recombines TRBV20-1 with TRBJ2-7, with 7 bases aligning to TRBD1. CDR3 length equals 16 residues. Germline CDR1 reads DFQATT; CDR2 reads SNEGSKA (reference sequence). V lost 3 bases to trimming and J lost 1 base; unmatched junction nucleotides: 12. The CDR3 sequence: CSARHRDSPLSYEQYF. DNA of the CDR3: TGCAGTGCTAGGCACAGGGACAGCCCTTTATCCTACGAGCAGTACTTC.

This clonotype was seen repeatedly, ten times or more. The J gene is TRBJ2-5, the V gene TRBV24-1, with a tentative D call TRBD1 (7 bases). CDR3 length equals 15 residues. V shed 9 bases and J shed 1 base, with 17 bases lying between them. CDR1 KGHDR and CDR2 SFDVKD come from the germline V gene. This chain's CDR3 is CATQRTGAGQETQYF. The CDR3 DNA reads TGTGCCACCCAAAGGACAGGAGCGGGCCAAGAGACCCAGTACTTC.

J is TRBJ2-7 and V is TRBV12-3 or TRBV12-4, with 7 bases lining up with TRBD1. The CDR3 is 14 amino acids. The ends lost 5 bases at V and 4 bases at J; junction bases unmatched: 8. CDR3 sequence reads: CASSPGTAGYEQYF. In DNA form, the CDR3 reads TGTGCCAGCAGTCCCGGGACAGCCGGTTACGAGCAGTACTTC.

This clonotype showed up many times. This rearrangement joins TRBV6-1 to TRBJ1-5, with a weak D call TRBD1 (5 bases). The length of the CDR3 is 14 residues. CDR1 and CDR2 from the germline V gene are MNHNS and SASEGT. V was clipped by 7 bases and J by 5 bases, with 15 bases between them. The CDR3 sequence is CASIQDTLYQPQHF. Here the CDR3 DNA reads TGTGCCAGCATTCAGGACACGTTGTATCAGCCCCAGCATTTT.

The sample holds many counts of this clonotype. The chain employs TRBV29-1 and TRBJ2-7; perhaps TRBD2 as D (6 bases). Trimming took off 3 bases at V and 2 bases at J, with 8 bases between the two ends. Germline V gene data show CDR1 as SQVTM and CDR2 as ANQGSEA. The CDR3 has 12 residues. CDR3 coding DNA: TGCAGCGTTGAGGAGGGAACCTACGAGCAGTACTTC. This encodes CSVEEGTYEQYF.

This clonotype was counted ten times or more. The chain uses TRBV7-2 and TRBJ1-6; possibly TRBD1 for D (5 bases). This CDR3 contains 17 residues. V dropped 1 base and J dropped 8 bases, with 18 bases sitting between them. CDR1 and CDR2 (germline): SGHTA, FQGNSA. CDR3 DNA sequence: TGTGCCAGCAGCTTAGGCCTGGGAGGGGCCATTGATTCACCCCTCCACTTT. Translation: CASSLGLGGAIDSPLHF.

A few counts support this clonotype. J is TRBJ2-6 and V is TRBV20-1, with 12 positions matching TRBD1. V gave up 5 bases and J gave up 0 bases; unmatched junction bases: 5. Germline CDR1 reads DFQATT; CDR2 reads SNEGSKA (reference sequence). This CDR3 spans 17 amino acids. This chain's CDR3 is CSALGTGGTSGANVLTF. CDR3 bases: TGCAGTGCTTTAGGGACAGGGGGCACCTCTGGGGCCAACGTCCTGACTTTC.

In its sample, this clonotype was seen a few times. This chain uses TRBV18 with TRBJ2-4; D may be TRBD2 (6 bases). Trimming shortened V by 3 bases and J by 10 bases, and 22 bases separated the two germline ends. The CDR3 loop spans 16 amino acids. Germline-derived CDR1 and CDR2 are KGHSH and LQKENI. The CDR3 region is CASSPRNQGGGGIQYF. CDR3 DNA: TGTGCCAGCTCACCCCGCAACCAGGGAGGTGGGGGAATTCAGTACTTC.

This clonotype was recorded at least ten times. The J gene is TRBJ1-1, the V gene TRBV7-9, with 7 positions matching TRBD1. The V segment lost 5 bases and the J segment 0 bases; nucleotides outside the gene matches: 6. Germline lookup yields CDR1 SEHNR and CDR2 FQNEAQ (reference sequence). This CDR3 is 15 amino acids long. CDR3: CASSPRQGLNTEAFF. Here the CDR3 DNA reads TGTGCCAGCAGCCCCCGACAGGGTCTGAACACTGAAGCTTTCTTT.

This clonotype was picked up many times. The chain combines TRBV12-3 or TRBV12-4 with TRBJ1-6; TRBD1 might be the D (6 bases). The length of the CDR3 is 15 residues. The V end lost 3 bases, the J end lost 7 bases, and 13 bases lay between the germline ends. This chain's CDR3 is CASSLGRTDNSPLHF. CDR3 nucleotide sequence: TGTGCCAGCAGTTTGGGTAGGACAGACAATTCACCCCTCCACTTT.

This clonotype was recorded a few times. V and J are TRBV5-1 and TRBJ2-2; 9 nucleotides align to TRBD2. J lost 0 bases, V lost 0 bases, and 6 bases had no gene match. The V gene's germline CDR1 is SGHRS and CDR2 YFSETQ. This CDR3 comprises 18 residues. The CDR3 loop is CASSLGPAGGSNTGELFF. In DNA form, the CDR3 reads TGCGCCAGCAGCTTGGGGCCAGCGGGAGGATCGAACACCGGGGAGCTGTTTTTT.

This clonotype was seen repeatedly, ten times or more. The chain combines TRBV19 with TRBJ1-1; perhaps TRBD1 as D (5 bases). This CDR3 comprises 14 residues. The germline V gene has CDR1 LNHDA and CDR2 SQIVND (reference sequence). Deletions cut 4 bases from V and 3 bases from J, with 12 bases between. The CDR3 DNA is TGTGCCAGTAGTAGGGGCGGAAGAGACACTGAAGCTTTCTTT. This translates into CASSRGGRDTEAFF.

This clonotype was counted many times. The chain has TRBV6-2 or TRBV6-3 and TRBJ2-5; TRBD2 matches at 7 bases. Looked up from germline, CDR1 is MNHEY and CDR2 is SVGEGT. The V segment lost 1 base and the J segment 2 bases; nucleotides outside the gene matches: 7. The CDR3 totals 16 residues. The CDR3 reads CASSYLASGDQETQYF. The CDR3 coding sequence is TGTGCCAGCAGTTACTTGGCTAGCGGAGATCAAGAGACCCAGTACTTC.

This clonotype was found a few times. The chain uses TRBV15 and TRBJ1-1, with D unresolved. The CDR3 is 13 amino acids. Germline loops: CDR1 LNHNV, CDR2 YYDKDF (reference sequence). Trimming cost V 3 bases and J 2 bases, with 7 bases left between them. The CDR3: CATSRTPNTEAFF. CDR3 DNA sequence: TGTGCCACCAGCAGGACCCCAAACACTGAAGCTTTCTTT.